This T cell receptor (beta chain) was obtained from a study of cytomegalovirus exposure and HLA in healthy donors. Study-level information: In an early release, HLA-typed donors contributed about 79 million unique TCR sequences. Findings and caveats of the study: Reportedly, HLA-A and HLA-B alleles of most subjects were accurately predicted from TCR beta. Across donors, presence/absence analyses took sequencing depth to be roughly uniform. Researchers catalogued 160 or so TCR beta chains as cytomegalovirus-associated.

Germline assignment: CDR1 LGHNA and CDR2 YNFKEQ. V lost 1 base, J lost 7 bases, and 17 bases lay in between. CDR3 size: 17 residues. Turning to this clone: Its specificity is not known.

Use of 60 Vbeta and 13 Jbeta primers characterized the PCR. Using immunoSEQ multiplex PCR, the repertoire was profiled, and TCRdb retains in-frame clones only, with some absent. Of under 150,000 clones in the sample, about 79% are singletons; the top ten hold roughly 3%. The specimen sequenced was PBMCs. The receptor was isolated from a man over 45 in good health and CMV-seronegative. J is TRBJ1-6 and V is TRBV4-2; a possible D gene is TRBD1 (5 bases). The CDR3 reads CASSQGPRGIGNSPLHF. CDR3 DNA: TGTGCCAGCAGCCAAGGCCCCCGGGGGATAGGAAATTCACCCCTCCACTTT.